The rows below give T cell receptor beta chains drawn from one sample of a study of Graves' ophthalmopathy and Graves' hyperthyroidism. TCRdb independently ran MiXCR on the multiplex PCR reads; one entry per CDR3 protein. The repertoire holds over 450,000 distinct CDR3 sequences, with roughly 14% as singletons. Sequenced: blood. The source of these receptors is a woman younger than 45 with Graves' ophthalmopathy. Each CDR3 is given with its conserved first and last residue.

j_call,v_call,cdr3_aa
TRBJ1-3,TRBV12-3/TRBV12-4,CATSTGTPVSGNTIYF
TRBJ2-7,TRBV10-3,CAIRGDRGSYEQYF
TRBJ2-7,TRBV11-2,CASSLKASGIDEQYF
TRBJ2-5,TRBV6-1,CASSVQTGGETQYF
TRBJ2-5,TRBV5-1,CASSAGSISLAETQYF
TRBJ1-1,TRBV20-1,CSASISGNTEAFF
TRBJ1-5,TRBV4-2,CASSQEKGESNQPQHF
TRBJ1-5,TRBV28,CASSLMQGDQPQHF
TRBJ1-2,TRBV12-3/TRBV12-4,CASSFTGATGYTF
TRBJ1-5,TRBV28,CATLSEGSQPQHF
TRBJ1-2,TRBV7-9,CASSLADRLGYGYTF
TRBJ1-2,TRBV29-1,CSVATGGSYGYTF
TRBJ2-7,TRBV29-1,CSVGSGTDYEQYF
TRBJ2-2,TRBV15,CATSRASGANTGELFF
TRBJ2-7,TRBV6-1,CASIKDHSGGPSEQYF
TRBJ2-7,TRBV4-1,CASSPQSLAVEQYF
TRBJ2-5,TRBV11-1,CASSSGTGKTQYF
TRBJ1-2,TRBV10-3,CAIQRTGFMEDGYTF
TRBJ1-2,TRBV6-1,CATYRGSGDGYTF